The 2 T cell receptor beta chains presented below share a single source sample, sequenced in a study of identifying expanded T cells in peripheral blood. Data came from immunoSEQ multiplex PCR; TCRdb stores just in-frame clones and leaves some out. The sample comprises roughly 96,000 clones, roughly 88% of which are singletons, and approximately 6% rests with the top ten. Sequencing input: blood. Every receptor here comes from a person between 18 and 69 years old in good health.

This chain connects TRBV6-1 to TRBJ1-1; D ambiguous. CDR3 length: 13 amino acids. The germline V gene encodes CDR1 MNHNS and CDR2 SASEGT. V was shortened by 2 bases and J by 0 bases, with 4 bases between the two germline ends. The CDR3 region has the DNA TGTGCCAGCAGTGAACAGGTGAACACTGAAGCTTTCTTT. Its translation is CASSEQVNTEAFF.

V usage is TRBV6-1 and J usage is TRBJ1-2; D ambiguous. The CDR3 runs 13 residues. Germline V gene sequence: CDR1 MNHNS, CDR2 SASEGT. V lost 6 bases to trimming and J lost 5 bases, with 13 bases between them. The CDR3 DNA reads TGTGCCAGCAGCGAGGGAGTCTCTTATGGCTACACCTTC. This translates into CASSEGVSYGYTF.